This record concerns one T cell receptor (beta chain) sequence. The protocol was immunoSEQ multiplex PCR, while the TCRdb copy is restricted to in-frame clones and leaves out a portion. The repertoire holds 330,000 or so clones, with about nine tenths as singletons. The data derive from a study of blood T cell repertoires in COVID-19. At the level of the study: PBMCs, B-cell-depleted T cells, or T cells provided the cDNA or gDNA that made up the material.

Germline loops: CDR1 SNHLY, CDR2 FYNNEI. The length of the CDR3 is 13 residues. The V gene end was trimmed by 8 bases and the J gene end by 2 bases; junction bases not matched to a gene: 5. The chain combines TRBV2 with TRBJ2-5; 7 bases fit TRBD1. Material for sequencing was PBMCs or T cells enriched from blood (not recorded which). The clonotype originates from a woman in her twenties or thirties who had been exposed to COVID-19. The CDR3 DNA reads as TGTGCCAGCTCCCGGGACAGACAAGAGACCCAGTACTTC. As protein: CASSRDRQETQYF.